These 3 T cell receptor beta chains originate from one sample sequenced in a study of blood T cell repertoires in COVID-19. Sequenced by immunoSEQ multiplex PCR; TCRdb stores in-frame clones only, minus some. The repertoire includes tens of thousands of clones, around 84% of them detected once, and over 6% sits in the top ten. Sequenced: peripheral blood. Every receptor here comes from a man over 45 with active COVID-19.

The chain employs TRBV15 and TRBJ1-4; TRBD1 might be the D (6 bases). Germline V gene data show CDR1 as LNHNV and CDR2 as YYDKDF (reference sequence). V shed 0 bases and J shed 7 bases, with 9 bases lying between them. The CDR3 loop spans 14 amino acids. The CDR3 here is CATSRDRGAEKLFF. The CDR3 DNA reads as TGTGCCACCAGCAGAGACAGGGGAGCTGAAAAACTGTTTTTT.

The chain links TRBV9 to TRBJ1-6; 8 positions agree with TRBD1. This CDR3 contains 15 residues. Looked up from germline, CDR1 is SGDLS and CDR2 is YYNGEE. Trimming took 3 bases from V and 13 from J; bases not matched to a gene: 12. CDR3 residues: CASSAAGTGTSPLHF. Here the CDR3 DNA reads TGTGCCAGCAGCGCAGCCGGGACAGGTACCAGTCCCCTCCACTTT.

This sequence joins TRBV19 and TRBJ1-5; a weak D match, TRBD1 (5 bases). Trimming pared 6 bases from V and 0 bases from J, leaving 21 bases between. The CDR3 length is 18 residues. Germline loops: CDR1 LNHDA, CDR2 SQIVND (reference sequence). The CDR3 loop is CASRPRLQEGNSNQPQHF. DNA for the CDR3: TGTGCCAGTAGGCCTCGTTTACAGGAGGGGAATAGCAATCAGCCCCAGCATTTT.